This T cell receptor beta chain was captured by sequencing in a study of shared clonotypes between healthy human individuals. The CDR3 loop spans 15 amino acids. Germline CDR1 MDHEN, CDR2 SYDVKM. Trimming stripped 1 base from V and 2 bases from J, with 9 bases between. Data came from immunoSEQ multiplex PCR; TCRdb stores just in-frame clones and leaves some out. In the table there are hundreds of thousands of clones, 74% of which are singletons. Material: memory CD4+ T cells sorted from blood. Subset given: CD45RA-negative fraction. This receptor was taken from a man between 25 and 39 years old in good health. The V gene is TRBV28, the J gene TRBJ2-1; D is unresolved. The CDR3 coding sequence is TGTGCCAGCAGTTTATTAGATAGCCCCTACAATGAGCAGTTCTTC. Protein sequence: CASSLLDSPYNEQFF.